What follows describes a single T cell receptor (beta chain). What it binds is not known. This entry belongs to a study of beta chain features in type 1 diabetes. Study-wide results and limits: With patients and controls alike, PCR might favor shorter templates to an equal degree. Type 1 diabetes patients had TCRB CDR3s that were shorter (moderately but significantly so) in all four CD4+ subsets. Naive, central memory and Treg TCRB repertoires appeared more alike in patients than in healthy donors. VDJ junctions in type 1 diabetes patients carried more deletions and fewer insertions.

CDR3 size: 14 residues. V lost 1 base to trimming and J lost 5 bases, with 6 bases between them. Germline loops: CDR1 SGHAT, CDR2 FQNNGV. Reverse transcription of all isolated RNA meant that expressed TCRB transcripts were sequenced. Produced via immunoSEQ multiplex PCR; TCRdb's table is partial and in-frame only. The sample lists 300,000 to 350,000 clones, 9.3% occurring once. Naive, central memory, regulatory and stem cell-like memory cells within the CD4+ compartment were sorted using CD45RO/CCR7/CD25/CD127/CD95/CD27. The sequence was obtained from a man aged 25 to 40 with type 1 diabetes. What was sequenced was central memory CD4+ T cells from blood. This chain connects TRBV11-2 to TRBJ1-6; D gene ambiguous. The CDR3 region is CASSLGPHNSPLHF. In DNA, the CDR3 is TGTGCCAGCAGCTTAGGCCCCCATAATTCACCCCTCCACTTT.